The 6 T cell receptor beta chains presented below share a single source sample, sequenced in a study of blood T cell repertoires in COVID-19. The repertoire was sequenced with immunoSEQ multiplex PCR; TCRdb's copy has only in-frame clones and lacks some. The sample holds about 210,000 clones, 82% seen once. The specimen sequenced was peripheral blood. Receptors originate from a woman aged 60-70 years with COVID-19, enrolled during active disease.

The CDR3 spells CASIGRGRDEQFF. Here the CDR3 DNA reads TGTGCCAGCATAGGGCGGGGCCGGGATGAGCAGTTCTTC. The chain links TRBV5-5 to TRBJ2-1; D is possibly TRBD2 (6 bases). V shed 6 bases and J shed 8 bases, with 15 bases lying between them. Germline values: CDR1 SGHKS, CDR2 YYEKEE (reference sequence). This CDR3 region has 13 residues.

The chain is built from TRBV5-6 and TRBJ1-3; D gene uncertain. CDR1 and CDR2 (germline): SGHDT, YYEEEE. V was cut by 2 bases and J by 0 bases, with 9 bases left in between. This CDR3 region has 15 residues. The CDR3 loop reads CASSFSPGSGNTIYF. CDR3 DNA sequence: TGTGCCAGCAGCTTCTCCCCCGGCTCTGGAAACACCATATATTTT.

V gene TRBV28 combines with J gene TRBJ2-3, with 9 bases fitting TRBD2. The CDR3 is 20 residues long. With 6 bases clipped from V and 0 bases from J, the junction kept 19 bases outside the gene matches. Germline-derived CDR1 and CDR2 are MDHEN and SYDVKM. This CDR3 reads CASSREVSSGSLFSTDTQYF. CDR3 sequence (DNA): TGTGCCAGCAGCCGGGAAGTTAGTAGCGGGAGTCTTTTTAGCACAGATACGCAGTATTTT.

Written as DNA, the CDR3 is TGTGCCAGCAGCTTGGACAGGAACTATGGCTACACCTTC. This sequence encodes CASSLDRNYGYTF. The rearrangement links TRBV5-5 to TRBJ1-2; D possibly corresponds to TRBD1 (5 bases). Trimming removed 0 bases at V and 2 bases at J, with 5 bases between. This CDR3 region has 13 residues. Germline CDR1 SGHKS, CDR2 YYEKEE (reference sequence).

CDR3 in amino acids: CAWSVHGTGLQPQHF. The CDR3 region has the DNA TGTGCCTGGAGTGTACATGGGACAGGACTTCAGCCCCAGCATTTT. V is TRBV30 and J is TRBJ1-5; 8 bases match TRBD1. Unmatched junction bases numbered 7, after V lost 0 bases and J lost 6 bases. Germline V lookup: CDR1 GTSNPN, CDR2 SVGIG (reference sequence). This CDR3 spans 15 amino acids.

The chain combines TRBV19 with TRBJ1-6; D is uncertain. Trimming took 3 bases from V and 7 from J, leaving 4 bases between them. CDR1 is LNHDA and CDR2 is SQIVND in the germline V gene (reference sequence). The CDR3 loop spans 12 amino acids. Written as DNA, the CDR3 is TGTGCCAGTAGTATGGGCAATTCACCCCTCCACTTT. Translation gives CASSMGNSPLHF.